This T cell receptor beta chain derives from a study of blood T cells in healthy people across ages. Combining a sample-barcoded 5' primer with a J-beta primer mix, a second PCR ran for 7 to 11 cycles. TCRdb called the 5' RACE reads again in MiXCR, with one record for every CDR3 protein. This sample has over a million distinct CDR3 sequences, with almost 25% found just once. CDR1 is SQVTM and CDR2 is ANQGSEA in the germline V gene. This CDR3 contains 13 residues. These same records also appear under a second study, on T cells of mothers and their children.

This TCR was recovered from a girl aged 2 to 9 in good health. Sequenced input: blood. The chain recombines TRBV29-1 with TRBJ2-5; 7 bases agree with TRBD1. The J call may be mistaken, given a closer DNA end match to TRBJ2-1. This CDR3 is CSVPDRVYNEQFF. The CDR3 DNA sequence: TGCAGCGTGCCTGACAGGGTGTACAATGAGCAGTTCTTC.